These T cell receptor beta chains were read from a single sample in a study of blood T cell repertoires in COVID-19. The data were produced by immunoSEQ multiplex PCR, yet TCRdb's version contains in-frame clones alone and is incomplete. The top ten hold approximately 2.4% of the sample, which has about 75,000 clones, roughly 70% seen once. The source material was peripheral blood. The receptors originated from a human donor with acute or convalescent COVID-19. The donor label of this sample is uncertain. CDR3s include the opening cysteine and the closing phenylalanine or tryptophan. The order of the fields is CDR3 DNA, CDR3 protein, CDR3 length, clone size, D gene, J gene, V gene. The D gene is left open where the match is weak. Clone size is given for some rows only: seen once, a few or many times, or a class if the clone is expanded.

TGTGCCAGTAAGACCAGGTTCAGCTCTGGGGCCAACGTCCTGACTTTC,CASKTRFSSGANVLTF,16,-,-,TRBJ2-6,TRBV19
TGTGCCAGCAGCACCACAGGTTCCGAGCAGTACTTC,CASSTTGSEQYF,12,-,-,TRBJ2-7,TRBV11-3
TGTGCCAGCAGCCAGACAGGGGCTGCTGGTGAGCAGTTCTTC,CASSQTGAAGEQFF,14,-,TRBD1,TRBJ2-1,TRBV4-2
TGTGCCAGCAGCCAGGGGACAGGGGATTTCTTT,CASSQGTGDFF,11,-,TRBD1,TRBJ1-1,TRBV7-9
TGTGCCAGCAGCGTAGGGCACCTCAGCACAGATACGCAGTATTTT,CASSVGHLSTDTQYF,15,-,-,TRBJ2-3,TRBV9
TGTGCCAGCAGCCCCTATACAGGAGTGGGCCCTCAGCCCCAGCATTTT,CASSPYTGVGPQPQHF,16,-,-,TRBJ1-5,TRBV7-2
TGTGCCAGCAGCTTGCGGGGGTATGACTATGGCTACACCTTC,CASSLRGYDYGYTF,14,once,-,TRBJ1-2,TRBV7-2
TGTGCCAGCTCACCTACCGGGGGGCATCAGCCCCAGCATTTT,CASSPTGGHQPQHF,14,-,-,TRBJ1-5,TRBV18
TGTGCCAGCAGCCTTGGACAGGGTCCGGTCTATGGCTACACCTTC,CASSLGQGPVYGYTF,15,few,TRBD1,TRBJ1-2,TRBV6-6
TGTGCCAGCTCACTACGGGCGGGGGACACAGATACGCAGTATTTT,CASSLRAGDTDTQYF,15,-,TRBD2,TRBJ2-3,TRBV18
TGTGCCAGCAGTTTTTCGGCGGGGATCACAGATACGCAGTATTTT,CASSFSAGITDTQYF,15,once,-,TRBJ2-3,TRBV28